This T cell receptor (beta chain) was sequenced for a study of T cells in Graves' hyperthyroidism and ophthalmopathy. TCR beta CDR3 regions were amplified from RNA transcripts. First-round RT-PCR with HTBI primers amplified the TCR CDR3 region. MiXCR, run by TCRdb on the multiplex PCR reads, gives a single entry per CDR3 protein. Among roughly 510,000 distinct CDR3 sequences listed, 40% to 50% were seen once. In this sample, this clonotype turned up a few times. The antigen is undetermined. The CDR3 end shows no conserved phenylalanine or tryptophan, and so a read error is likely. The germline CDR1 and CDR2 sequences are DFQATT and SNEGSKA (reference sequence). The CDR3 is made up of 12 amino acids. V was clipped by 7 bases and J by 0 bases, with 10 bases between them. Study findings and constraints: Researchers found most expanded thyroid clonotypes above 0.001 in blood as well.

The chain carries TRBV20-1 and TRBJ2-7; no clear D gene. This receptor was obtained from an adult woman with Graves' disease, either hyperthyroidism or ophthalmopathy (not recorded which). The sample taken for sequencing was peripheral blood or thyroid tissue (not recorded which). CDR3 DNA: TGCAGTGTAGGTCAAGGCTCCTACGAGCAGTACCTC. It is translated as CSVGQGSYEQYL.